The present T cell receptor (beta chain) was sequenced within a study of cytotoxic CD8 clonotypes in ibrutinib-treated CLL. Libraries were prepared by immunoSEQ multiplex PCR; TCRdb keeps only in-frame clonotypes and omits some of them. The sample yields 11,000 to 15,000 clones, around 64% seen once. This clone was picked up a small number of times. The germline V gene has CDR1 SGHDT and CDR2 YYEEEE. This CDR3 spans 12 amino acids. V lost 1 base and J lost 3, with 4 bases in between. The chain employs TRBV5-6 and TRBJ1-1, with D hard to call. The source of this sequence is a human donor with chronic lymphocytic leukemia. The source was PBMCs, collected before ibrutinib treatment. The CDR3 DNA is TGTGCCAGCAGCTTGAGGCACACTGAAGCTTTCTTT. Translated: CASSLRHTEAFF.